The clone carrying this T cell receptor beta chain was seen only once. Its specificity is not known. This CDR3 region has 15 residues. The germline CDR1 and CDR2 sequences are LGHNA and YSLEER. Trimming stripped 2 bases from V and 2 bases from J, with 13 bases between. This sample is part of a study of T cell responses to AZD1222 COVID-19 vaccine. Some clones are missing from TCRdb's copy, which holds only in-frame ones; the method was immunoSEQ multiplex PCR. This sample has approximately 140,000 clones; 93% occur once, and the top ten carry 5% to 6.5%. Study-wide results and limits: Increased Spike-specific TCR breadth and depth were observed after two AZD1222 doses. Vaccine-associated CD4 TCRs ranged over spike, dominating at 160-218 and 743-854. Among the donors, most were white British and more were female, and clonal diversity was possibly underestimated.

V is TRBV4-3 and J is TRBJ2-7, with D possibly being TRBD2 (6 bases). The specimen was peripheral blood, collected on day 0 of AZD1222 vaccination. The sequence was obtained from an adult in good health. CDR3 sequence reads: CASSQLEGGAYEQYF. The DNA of the CDR3 is TGCGCCAGCAGCCAACTCGAGGGAGGAGCCTACGAGCAGTACTTC.